The clone carrying this T cell receptor (beta chain) appeared a few times. The data derive from a study of read filtering for tumor transcriptome and immune sequencing. Across the whole study: Revised staging placed roughly eight patients in R-ISS I, approximately 16 in II, 7 in III.

From around 0.4 ug of RNA, a library with molecular barcoded alpha/delta and beta/gamma adaptors was made. TCRdb redid the calling of the reads with MiXCR, one entry per CDR3 protein. The table records tens of thousands of distinct CDR3 sequences, approximately 13% of them present only once. Between the trimmed V and J ends, which lost 0 bases and 6 bases, there was a span of 2 bases. Germline CDR1 is MNHEY and CDR2 is SVGAGI. This CDR3 spans 12 amino acids. The clonotype comes from a donor at least 40 years old with multiple myeloma. The genes are TRBV6-5 and TRBJ2-2, with unresolved D. Material for sequencing was a population of CD138-negative cells sorted from bone marrow. The CDR3 bases are TGTGCCAGCAGTTACTCGGCCGGGGAGCTGTTTTTT. This sequence encodes CASSYSAGELFF.